This entry lists 32 T cell receptor beta chains sequenced from one sample in a study of blood T cell repertoires in COVID-19. Assay: immunoSEQ multiplex PCR; the TCRdb copy retains only in-frame clones and omits some. This table holds 210,000 or so clones, roughly nine tenths found once. The sample taken for sequencing was peripheral blood. The receptors were sampled from a woman in her fifties or sixties with acute or convalescent COVID-19.

This sequence joins TRBV30 and TRBJ2-2; tentative D call: TRBD2 (7 bases). The germline V gene encodes CDR1 GTSNPN and CDR2 SVGIG (reference sequence). There are 15 residues in the CDR3. V lost 1 base and J lost 3, with 12 bases in between. CDR3 residues: CAWSGGGKDTGELFF. Written as DNA, the CDR3 is TGTGCCTGGAGTGGCGGGGGCAAGGACACCGGGGAGCTGTTTTTT. The full variable domain, in which reference TRBV30 and TRBJ2-2 provide the parts outside the CDR3, is SQTIHQWPATLVQPVGSPLSLECTVEGTSNPNLYWYRQAAGRGLQLLFYSVGIGQISSEVPQNLSASRPQDRQFILSSKKLLLSDSGFYLCAWSGGGKDTGELFFGEGSRLTVL.

CDR3 nucleotide sequence: TGTGCCAGCAGTACCACTAGCTGGGCCGGAGAGACCCAGTACTTC. It specifies CASSTTSWAGETQYF. The V and J genes are TRBV25-1 and TRBJ2-5; perhaps TRBD2 as D (6 bases). With 5 bases removed from V and 4 bases from J, the gap between germline ends came to 17 bases. CDR3 length equals 15 residues. Germline V gives CDR1 MGHDK, CDR2 SYGVNS.

The chain has TRBV29-1 and TRBJ2-7; D may be TRBD2 (6 bases). Trimming took off 7 bases at V and 3 bases at J, with 13 bases between the two ends. The CDR3 contains 12 residues. Germline V CDR1 and CDR2: SQVTM, ANQGSEA. In nucleotides, the CDR3 is TGCAGCGCGGGGGAGCCGAGCTACGAGCAGTACTTC. It encodes CSAGEPSYEQYF.

V usage is TRBV19 and J usage is TRBJ2-3, with 8 bases fitting TRBD2. Germline CDR1 LNHDA, CDR2 SQIVND (reference sequence). V dropped 4 bases and J dropped 2; count of bases not matched to a gene: 8. The CDR3 length is 16 residues. CDR3 DNA: TGTGCCAGTAGTAAGCCTAGCGGGTATAACACAGATACGCAGTATTTT. Protein sequence: CASSKPSGYNTDTQYF. The full variable domain, rest sourced from reference TRBV19 and TRBJ2-3, is DGGITQSPKYLFRKEGQNVTLSCEQNLNHDAMYWYRQDPGQGLRLIYYSQIVNDFQKGDIAEGYSVSREKKESFPLTVTSAQKNPTAFYLCASSKPSGYNTDTQYFGPGTRLTVL.

This clone has only a few counts. V gene TRBV7-9 combines with J gene TRBJ2-1, with unresolved D. The CDR3 has 13 residues. Germline values: CDR1 SEHNR, CDR2 FQNEAQ (reference sequence). The germline V and J ends were trimmed by 2 bases and 10 bases, with 12 bases remaining between them. Here the CDR3 DNA reads TGTGCCAGCAGCTTACACAGCTATGGGGAGCAGTTCTTC. Protein: CASSLHSYGEQFF.

The rearrangement links TRBV7-2 to TRBJ2-7; TRBD2 is a possible D gene (6 bases). The CDR3 totals 14 residues. The ends were cut back, 6 bases at V and 6 bases at J, with 18 bases in the middle. Germline V gives CDR1 SGHTA, CDR2 FQGNSA. The CDR3 loop reads CASRMGGRRGEQYF. Written as DNA, the CDR3 is TGTGCCAGCAGAATGGGGGGTAGGAGAGGCGAGCAGTACTTC.

This chain connects TRBV3-1 (or the pseudogene TRBV3-2) to TRBJ2-7, with TRBD1 identical over 9 bases. Germline V gene sequence: CDR1 LGHDT, CDR2 YNNKEL (reference sequence). The CDR3 is 15 amino acids. The junction had 7 bases not matched to a gene; V was cut back by 3 bases and J by 4 bases. CDR3 amino acids: CASSHPGQGVYEQYF. As DNA, the CDR3 is TGTGCCAGCAGCCACCCGGGACAGGGAGTTTACGAGCAGTACTTC.

The genes are TRBV3-1 (or the pseudogene TRBV3-2) and TRBJ2-3, with D unclear. CDR1 and CDR2 from the germline V gene are LGHDT and YNNKEL (reference sequence). V was trimmed by 1 base and J by 5 bases, leaving 7 bases between them. The CDR3 sequence is 13 residues long. The CDR3 nucleotides read TGTGCCAGCAGCCAAGCTCCGGTAGATACGCAGTATTTT. Its translation is CASSQAPVDTQYF.

The chain joins TRBV18 to TRBJ1-1, with a possible D match to TRBD1 (5 bases). With 5 bases removed from V and 5 bases from J, the gap between germline ends came to 15 bases. This CDR3 contains 14 residues. Looked up from germline, CDR1 is KGHSH and CDR2 is LQKENI. CDR3: CASSVPGGWTEAFF. The DNA of the CDR3 is TGTGCCAGCTCAGTCCCGGGGGGATGGACTGAAGCTTTCTTT.

The chain links TRBV29-1 to TRBJ1-2; TRBD1 matches 8 bases. Germline V gives CDR1 SQVTM, CDR2 ANQGSEA. The V and J ends lost 8 bases and 8 bases, in that order; junction bases with no gene match: 7. The CDR3 runs to 11 residues. The CDR3 reads CSIPGGWGYTF. Here the CDR3 DNA reads TGCAGCATCCCAGGGGGCTGGGGCTACACCTTC.

The chain carries TRBV9 and TRBJ1-4; D call uncertain. V lost 0 bases to trimming and J lost 14 bases, with 17 bases between them. The CDR3 loop spans 14 amino acids. The V gene's germline CDR1 is SGDLS and CDR2 YYNGEE. Here the CDR3 DNA reads TGTGCCAGCAGCGTAGCGCCGGCGGATAGCCCGCTGTTTTTT. Its protein product is CASSVAPADSPLFF.

The chain couples TRBV7-3 to TRBJ2-2, with D perhaps matching TRBD1 (6 bases). The V and J ends lost 1 base and 2 bases respectively, with 11 bases between them. The CDR3 covers 16 residues. The germline CDR1 and CDR2 sequences are SGHTA and FQGTGA. This CDR3 is CASSLRTGTNTGELFF. The CDR3 DNA sequence: TGTGCCAGCAGCTTAAGAACAGGGACCAACACCGGGGAGCTGTTTTTT.

This clone appeared once. The chain has TRBV27 and TRBJ1-1; 9 nucleotides agree with TRBD1. CDR1 is MNHEY, CDR2 SMNVEV, per germline (reference sequence). The junction had 13 bases not matched to a gene; V was cut back by 7 bases and J by 4 bases. The CDR3 has 16 residues. CDR3 coding DNA: TGTGCCAGCAACCAACAGGGGGCGTCCCTCTCCACTGAAGCTTTCTTT. Its protein product is CASNQQGASLSTEAFF.

In regard to this clone: The junction and the germline gene differ at one end; a read error may be behind it. V is TRBV11-1 and J is TRBJ2-7, with D perhaps TRBD2 (6 bases). There are 11 residues in the CDR3. CDR1 SGHAT and CDR2 FQDESV come from the germline V gene (reference sequence). The CDR3 DNA sequence: TGTGCCAGCAGCTTAGGGGGGGAGCGGTACTTC. This encodes CASSLGGERYF.

This clone came up a few times. The genes are TRBV6-5 and TRBJ1-6; no clear D gene. The CDR3 sequence is 15 residues long. CDR1 and CDR2 from the germline V gene are MNHEY and SVGAGI. The V and J ends lost 2 bases and 9 bases respectively, with 14 bases between them. CDR3 nucleotide sequence: TGTGCCAGCAGTTACGAGGGTCAAAGGAGTTCACCCCTCCACTTT. Amino acids: CASSYEGQRSSPLHF.

V usage is TRBV27 and J usage is TRBJ2-5, with 14 bases fitting TRBD2. This CDR3 has 16 amino acids. The V and J ends lost 5 bases and 7 bases, in that order; junction bases with no gene match: 9. Germline loops: CDR1 MNHEY, CDR2 SMNVEV (reference sequence). CDR3 region: CASSPWGLAGEGTQYF. Here the CDR3 DNA reads TGTGCCAGCAGTCCCTGGGGACTAGCGGGAGAGGGGACCCAGTACTTC.

This clone has only one observation. This sequence joins TRBV2 and TRBJ2-3; a weak D match, TRBD1 (5 bases). Germline values: CDR1 SNHLY, CDR2 FYNNEI. This CDR3 has 12 amino acids. Trimming removed 4 bases at V and 6 bases at J, with 8 bases between. CDR3 DNA sequence: TGTGCCAGCAGTGCCAGGGTTGATACGCAGTATTTT. Translation: CASSARVDTQYF. The whole variable domain, remainder taken from reference TRBV2 and TRBJ2-3, is EPEVTQTPSHQVTQMGQEVILRCVPISNHLYFYWYRQILGQKVEFLVSFYNNEISEKSEIFDDQFSVERPDGSNFTLKIRSTKLEDSAMYFCASSARVDTQYFGPGTRLTVL.

The chain recombines TRBV3-1 (or the pseudogene TRBV3-2) with TRBJ2-7; D may be TRBD2 (7 bases). The CDR3 extends over 16 amino acids. In germline, CDR1 is LGHDT, CDR2 YNNKEL (reference sequence). V dropped 4 bases and J dropped 4 bases, with 20 bases sitting between them. CDR3 loop: CASSPYRGAGTYEQYF. In nucleotides, the CDR3 is TGTGCCAGCAGCCCGTACCGGGGGGCGGGAACGTACGAGCAGTACTTC.

The chain couples TRBV7-7 to TRBJ2-5; possibly TRBD2 for D (7 bases). The CDR3 contains 15 residues. The V end lost 5 bases, the J end lost 1 base, and 14 bases lay between the germline ends. Germline CDR1 SSHAT, CDR2 FNYEAQ (reference sequence). The CDR3 region has the DNA TGTGCCAGCAGCCCAAGGGGGGGGCCCCAAGAGACCCAGTACTTC. Its protein product is CASSPRGGPQETQYF.

This chain uses TRBV27 with TRBJ1-6; D is possibly TRBD1 (5 bases). Germline values: CDR1 MNHEY, CDR2 SMNVEV (reference sequence). The CDR3 length is 14 residues. The V gene lost 3 bases and the J gene lost 6 bases, with 9 bases spanning the gap. The CDR3 sequence is CASSFGGANSPLHF. The CDR3 DNA follows: TGTGCCAGCAGTTTCGGGGGAGCTAATTCACCCCTCCACTTT.

The chain couples TRBV4-2 to TRBJ1-6; D remains unclear. Trimming took off 0 bases at V and 5 bases at J, with 11 bases between the two ends. The CDR3 consists of 16 residues. The germline CDR1 and CDR2 sequences are LGHNA and YNFKEQ. CDR3 amino acids: CASSQDGGSNNSPLHF. In DNA, the CDR3 is TGTGCCAGCAGCCAAGATGGAGGTTCGAATAATTCACCCCTCCACTTT.

The chain combines TRBV3-1 (or the pseudogene TRBV3-2) with TRBJ1-2; TRBD1 matches 7 bases. Germline-derived CDR1 and CDR2 are LGHDT and YNNKEL (reference sequence). This CDR3 comprises 12 residues. The ends lost 5 bases at V and 13 bases at J; junction bases unmatched: 10. CDR3 sequence reads: CASSRGPIPLTF. Here the CDR3 DNA reads TGTGCCAGCAGCAGGGGGCCGATCCCCCTCACCTTC.

V and J are TRBV6-4 and TRBJ1-1; D is unclear. The CDR3 sequence is 14 residues long. Germline-derived CDR1 and CDR2 are MRHNA and SNTAGT. V lost 6 bases to trimming and J lost 6 bases, with 17 bases between them. The CDR3 nucleotides read TGTGCCAGCAGAGCCGGGGTCCATGGCGCTGAAGCTTTCTTT. The encoded protein is CASRAGVHGAEAFF.

The chain couples TRBV30 to TRBJ1-1; D may be TRBD1 (6 bases). V was shortened by 2 bases and J by 4 bases, with 11 bases between the two germline ends. The germline gives CDR1 GTSNPN, CDR2 SVGIG (reference sequence). This CDR3 is 13 amino acids long. The CDR3 DNA reads as TGTGCCTGGAGTACAGGGTTGGGCACTGAAGCTTTCTTT. Protein sequence: CAWSTGLGTEAFF.

The rearrangement uses TRBV30 and TRBJ2-1, with 11 bases lining up with TRBD2. The germline gives CDR1 GTSNPN, CDR2 SVGIG (reference sequence). This CDR3 is built from 14 residues. Trimming cost V 2 bases and J 9 bases; bases outside gene matches: 6. The chain's CDR3 is CAWSRLAGGGEQFF. CDR3 coding DNA: TGTGCCTGGAGTCGGCTAGCGGGAGGAGGTGAGCAGTTCTTC.

This clone was observed once. The chain links TRBV10-3 to TRBJ1-2, with 9 bases aligning to TRBD1. The CDR3 is 13 amino acids. From germline, CDR1 is ENHRY and CDR2 SYGVKD. The junction had 6 bases not matched to a gene; V was cut back by 6 bases and J by 7 bases. The chain's CDR3 is CAIRPGTGSGYTF. CDR3 DNA: TGTGCCATCAGACCCGGGACAGGGAGTGGCTACACCTTC.

The rearrangement uses TRBV19 and TRBJ2-1, with D possibly TRBD2 on 5 matching bases. Trimming removed 7 bases at V and 4 bases at J, with 20 bases between. The CDR3 is made up of 16 amino acids. CDR1 is LNHDA and CDR2 is SQIVND in the germline V gene (reference sequence). The CDR3 coding sequence is TGTGCCAGTAACCCAGGACTCCGACGCGGTTACAATGAGCAGTTCTTC. It codes for CASNPGLRRGYNEQFF.

On this clone itself: Other DNA variants within this sample encode the same CDR3. The chain recombines TRBV5-1 with TRBJ2-1; 7 bases align to TRBD1. The germline V gene has CDR1 SGHRS and CDR2 YFSETQ. The CDR3 totals 14 residues. V was clipped by 2 bases and J by 2 bases; unmatched bases: 1. CDR3 residues: CASSLDRAYNEQFF. Written as DNA, the CDR3 is TGCGCCAGCAGCTTAGACAGGGCCTACAATGAGCAGTTCTTC.

The genes are TRBV5-6 and TRBJ1-1, with D unresolved. V was shortened by 4 bases and J by 0 bases, with 13 bases between the two germline ends. In germline, CDR1 is SGHDT, CDR2 YYEEEE. This CDR3 is 15 amino acids long. CDR3 in amino acids: CASSAGFTVNTEAFF. CDR3 bases: TGTGCCAGCAGCGCAGGCTTTACAGTGAACACTGAAGCTTTCTTT.

The chain links TRBV6-6 to TRBJ1-2; 7 bases map to TRBD1. Trimming at V came to 5 bases and at J to 7 bases, leaving 7 bases not matched to a gene. The CDR3 contains 13 residues. Germline V gene data show CDR1 as MNHNY and CDR2 as SVGAGI (reference sequence). This CDR3 reads CASSRDREGGYTF. Written as DNA, the CDR3 is TGTGCCAGCAGTCGAGACAGGGAAGGTGGCTACACCTTC.

This sequence joins TRBV7-3 and TRBJ2-1, with D unresolved. Trimming took 2 bases from V and 7 from J, leaving 9 bases between them. The germline V gene has CDR1 SGHTA and CDR2 FQGTGA. This CDR3 has 13 amino acids. The CDR3 is CASSLRGRNEQFF. The DNA for the CDR3 is TGTGCCAGCAGCTTACGCGGAAGGAATGAGCAGTTCTTC.

The V call is TRBV5-4, the J call TRBJ2-7, with D perhaps TRBD2 (5 bases). Germline V lookup: CDR1 SGHNT, CDR2 YYREEE (reference sequence). The V end lost 0 bases, the J end lost 7 bases, and 14 bases lay between the germline ends. This CDR3 is built from 14 residues. CDR3: CASSLVKETGEQYF. CDR3 sequence (DNA): TGTGCCAGCAGCTTGGTCAAAGAAACGGGGGAGCAGTACTTC.